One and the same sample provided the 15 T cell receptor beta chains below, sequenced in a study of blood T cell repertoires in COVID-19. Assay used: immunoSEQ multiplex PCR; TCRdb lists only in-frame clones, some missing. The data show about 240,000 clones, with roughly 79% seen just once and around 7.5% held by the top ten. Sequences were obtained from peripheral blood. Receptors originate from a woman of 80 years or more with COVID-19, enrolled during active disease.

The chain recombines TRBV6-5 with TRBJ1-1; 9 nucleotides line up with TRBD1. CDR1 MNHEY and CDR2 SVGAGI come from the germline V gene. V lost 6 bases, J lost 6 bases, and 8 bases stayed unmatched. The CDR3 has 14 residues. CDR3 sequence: CASRRQGGRPEAFF. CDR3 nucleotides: TGTGCCAGCAGAAGACAGGGGGGAAGACCTGAAGCTTTCTTT.

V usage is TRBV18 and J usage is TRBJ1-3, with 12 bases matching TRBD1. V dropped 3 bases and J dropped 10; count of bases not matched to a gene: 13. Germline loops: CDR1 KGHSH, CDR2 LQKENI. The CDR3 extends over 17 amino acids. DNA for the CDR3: TGTGCCAGCTCACCTTTTGCCTCGGGACAGGGGGCAGAGACCATATATTTT. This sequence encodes CASSPFASGQGAETIYF.

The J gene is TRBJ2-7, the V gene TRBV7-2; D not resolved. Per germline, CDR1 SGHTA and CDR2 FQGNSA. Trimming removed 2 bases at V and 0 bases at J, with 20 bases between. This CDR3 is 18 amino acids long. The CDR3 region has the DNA TGTGCCAGCAGCTTAAATCGGCCGCGAGGCCTCCTCTCCTACGAGCAGTACTTC. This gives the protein CASSLNRPRGLLSYEQYF. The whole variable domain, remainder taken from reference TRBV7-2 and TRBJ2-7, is GAGVSQSPSNKVTEKGKDVELRCDPISGHTALYWYRQSLGQGLEFLIYFQGNSAPDKSGLPSDRFSAERTGGSVSTLTIQRTQQEDSAVYLCASSLNRPRGLLSYEQYFGPGTRLTVT.

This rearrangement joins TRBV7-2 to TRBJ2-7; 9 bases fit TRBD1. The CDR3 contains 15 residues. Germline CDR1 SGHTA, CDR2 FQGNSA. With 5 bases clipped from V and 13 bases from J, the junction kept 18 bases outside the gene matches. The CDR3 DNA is TGTGCCAGCAGCCAAACCTTTCTCGGTCGGGACAGGGTATACTTC. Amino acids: CASSQTFLGRDRVYF. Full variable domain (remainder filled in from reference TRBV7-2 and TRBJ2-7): GAGVSQSPSNKVTEKGKDVELRCDPISGHTALYWYRQSLGQGLEFLIYFQGNSAPDKSGLPSDRFSAERTGGSVSTLTIQRTQQEDSAVYLCASSQTFLGRDRVYFGPGTRLTVT.

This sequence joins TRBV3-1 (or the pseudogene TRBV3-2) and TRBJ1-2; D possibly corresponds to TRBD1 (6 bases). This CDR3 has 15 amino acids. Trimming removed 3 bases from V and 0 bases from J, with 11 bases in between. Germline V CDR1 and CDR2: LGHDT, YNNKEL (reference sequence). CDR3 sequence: CASSHRTETNYGYTF. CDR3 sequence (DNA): TGTGCCAGCAGCCACAGGACAGAAACTAACTATGGCTACACCTTC.

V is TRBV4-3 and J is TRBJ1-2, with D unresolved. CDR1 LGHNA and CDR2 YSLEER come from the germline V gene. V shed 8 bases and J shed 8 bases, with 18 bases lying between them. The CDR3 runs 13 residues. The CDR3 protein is CASSEGGQMGYTF. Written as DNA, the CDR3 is TGCGCCAGCTCTGAGGGCGGCCAAATGGGCTACACCTTC.

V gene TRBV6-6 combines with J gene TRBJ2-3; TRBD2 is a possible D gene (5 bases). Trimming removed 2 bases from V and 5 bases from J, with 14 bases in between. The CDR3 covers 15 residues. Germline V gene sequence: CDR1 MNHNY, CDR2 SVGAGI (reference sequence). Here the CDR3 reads CASSYPGSRGDTQYF. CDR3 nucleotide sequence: TGTGCCAGCAGTTACCCGGGATCAAGAGGAGATACGCAGTATTTT.

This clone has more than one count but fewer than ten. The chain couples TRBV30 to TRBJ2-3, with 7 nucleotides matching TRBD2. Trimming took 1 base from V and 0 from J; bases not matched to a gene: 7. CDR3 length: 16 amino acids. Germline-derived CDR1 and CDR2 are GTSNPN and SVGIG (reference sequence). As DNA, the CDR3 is TGTGCCTGGAGTGGATCAAGCGGGGCTAGCACAGATACGCAGTATTTT. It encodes CAWSGSSGASTDTQYF.

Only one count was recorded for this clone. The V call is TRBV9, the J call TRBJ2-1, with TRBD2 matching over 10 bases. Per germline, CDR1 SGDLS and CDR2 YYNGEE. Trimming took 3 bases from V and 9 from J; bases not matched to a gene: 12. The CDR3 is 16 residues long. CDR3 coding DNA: TGTGCCAGCAGCGACCCCTTAGCGGGGGGAACCGGTGAGCAGTTCTTC. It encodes CASSDPLAGGTGEQFF.

The CDR3 sequence is CASSPRVTGEAFF. The CDR3 region has the DNA TGTGCCAGCTCACCTCGGGTCACGGGGGAAGCTTTCTTT. This chain links TRBV18 with TRBJ1-1; D call uncertain. CDR3 length: 13 amino acids. Germline V CDR1 and CDR2: KGHSH, LQKENI. Trimming removed 3 bases from V and 8 bases from J, with 13 bases in between.

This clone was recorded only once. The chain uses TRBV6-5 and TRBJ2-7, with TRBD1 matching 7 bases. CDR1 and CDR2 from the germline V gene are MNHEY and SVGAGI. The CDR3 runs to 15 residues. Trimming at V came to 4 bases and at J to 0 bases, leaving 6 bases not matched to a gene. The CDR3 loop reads CASSSPGTVSYEQYF. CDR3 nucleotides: TGTGCCAGCAGTTCTCCCGGGACAGTCTCCTACGAGCAGTACTTC.

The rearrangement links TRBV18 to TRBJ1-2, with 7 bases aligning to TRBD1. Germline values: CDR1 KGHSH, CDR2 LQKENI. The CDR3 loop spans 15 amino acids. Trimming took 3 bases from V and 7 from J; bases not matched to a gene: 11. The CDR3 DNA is TGTGCCAGCTCACCGGGTCCTACAGGGGCGGCTGGCTACACCTTC. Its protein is CASSPGPTGAAGYTF.

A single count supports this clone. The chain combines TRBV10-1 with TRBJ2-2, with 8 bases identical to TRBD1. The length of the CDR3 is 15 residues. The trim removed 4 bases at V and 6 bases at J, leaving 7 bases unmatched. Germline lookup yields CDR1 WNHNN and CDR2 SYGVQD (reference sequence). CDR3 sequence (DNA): TGCGCCAGCAGTGCGGGCCAGGGGGCCGCCGGGGAGCTGTTTTTT. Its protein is CASSAGQGAAGELFF.

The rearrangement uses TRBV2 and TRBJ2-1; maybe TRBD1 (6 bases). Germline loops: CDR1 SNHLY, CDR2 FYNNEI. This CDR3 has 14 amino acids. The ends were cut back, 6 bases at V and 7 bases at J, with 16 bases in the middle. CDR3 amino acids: CASRLETGKNEQFF. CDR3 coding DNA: TGTGCCAGCAGGCTGGAAACAGGGAAGAATGAGCAGTTCTTC.

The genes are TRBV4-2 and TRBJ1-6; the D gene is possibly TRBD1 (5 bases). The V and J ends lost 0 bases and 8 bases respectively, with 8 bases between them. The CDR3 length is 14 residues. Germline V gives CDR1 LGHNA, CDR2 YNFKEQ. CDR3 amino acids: CASSQETRDSPLHF. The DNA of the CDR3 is TGTGCCAGCAGCCAAGAAACCAGGGATTCACCCCTCCACTTT.